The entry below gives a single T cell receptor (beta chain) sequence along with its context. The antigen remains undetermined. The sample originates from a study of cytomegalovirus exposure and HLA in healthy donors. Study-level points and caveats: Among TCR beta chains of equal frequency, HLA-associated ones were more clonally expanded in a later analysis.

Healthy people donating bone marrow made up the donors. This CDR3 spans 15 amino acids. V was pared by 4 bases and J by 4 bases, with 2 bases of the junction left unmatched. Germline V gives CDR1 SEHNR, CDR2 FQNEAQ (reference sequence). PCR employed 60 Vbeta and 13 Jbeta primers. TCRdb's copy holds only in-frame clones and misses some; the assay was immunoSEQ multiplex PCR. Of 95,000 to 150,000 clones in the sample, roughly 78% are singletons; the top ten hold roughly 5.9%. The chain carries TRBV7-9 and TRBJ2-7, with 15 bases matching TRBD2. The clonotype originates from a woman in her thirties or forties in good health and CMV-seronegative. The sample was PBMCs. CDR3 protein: CASSYGLAGGYEQYF. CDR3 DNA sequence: TGTGCCAGCAGCTACGGACTAGCGGGAGGGTACGAGCAGTACTTC. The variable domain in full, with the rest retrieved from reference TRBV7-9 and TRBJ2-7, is DTGVSQNPRHKITKRGQNVTFRCDPISEHNRLYWYRQTLGQGPEFLTYFQNEAQLEKSRLLSDRFSAERPKGSFSTLEIQRTEQGDSAMYLCASSYGLAGGYEQYFGPGTRLTVT.